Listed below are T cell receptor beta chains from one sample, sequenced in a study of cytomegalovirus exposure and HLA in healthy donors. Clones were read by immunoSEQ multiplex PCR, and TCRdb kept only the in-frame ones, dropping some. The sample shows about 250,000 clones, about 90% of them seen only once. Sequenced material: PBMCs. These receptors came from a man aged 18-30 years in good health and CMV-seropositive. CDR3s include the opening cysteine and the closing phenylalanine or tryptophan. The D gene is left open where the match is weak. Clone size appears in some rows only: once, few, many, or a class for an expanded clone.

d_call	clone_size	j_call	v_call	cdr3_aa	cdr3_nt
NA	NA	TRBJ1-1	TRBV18	CASSPPWTEAFF	TGTGCCAGCTCACCGCCTTGGACTGAAGCTTTCTTT
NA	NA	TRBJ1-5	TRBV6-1	CASSEGTWSGNQPQHF	TGTGCCAGCAGTGAAGGGACCTGGTCGGGCAATCAGCCCCAGCATTTT
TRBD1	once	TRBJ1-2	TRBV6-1	CASSLGTGLIGYTF	TGTGCCAGCAGCTTAGGGACAGGGCTAATAGGCTACACCTTC
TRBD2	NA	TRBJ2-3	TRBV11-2	CASSTRRDYTDTQYF	TGTGCCAGCAGCACCCGCCGGGACTACACAGATACGCAGTATTTT
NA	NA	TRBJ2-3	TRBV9	CASSVEGSTDTQYF	TGTGCCAGCAGCGTAGAAGGTAGCACAGATACGCAGTATTTT
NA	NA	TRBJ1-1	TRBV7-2	CASSPRGPDGTFF	TGTGCCAGCAGCCCCAGGGGACCGGATGGGACTTTCTTT
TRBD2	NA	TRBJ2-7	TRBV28	CASSSLTSGYYEQYF	TGTGCCAGCAGTTCCCTAACTAGCGGCTACTACGAGCAGTACTTC
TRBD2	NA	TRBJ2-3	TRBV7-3	CASSPGGGLSTDTQYF	TGTGCCAGCAGCCCCGGGGGGGGGCTGAGCACAGATACGCAGTATTTT
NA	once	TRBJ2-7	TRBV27	CASSLYGAGISYEQYF	TGTGCCAGCAGTTTATACGGCGCAGGGATCTCCTACGAGCAGTACTTC
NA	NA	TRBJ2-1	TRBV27	CARDGRASNEQFF	TGTGCCAGAGATGGACGTGCCTCCAATGAGCAGTTCTTC
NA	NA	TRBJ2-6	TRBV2	CASSEEGAGANVLTF	TGTGCCAGCAGTGAAGAAGGGGCTGGGGCCAACGTCCTGACTTTC
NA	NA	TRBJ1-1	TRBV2	CASSRTGGTEAFF	TGTGCCAGCAGCAGGACGGGGGGTACTGAAGCTTTCTTT
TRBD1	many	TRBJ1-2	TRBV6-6	CASSLDRNYGYTF	TGTGCCAGCAGTCTGGACAGGAACTATGGCTACACCTTC
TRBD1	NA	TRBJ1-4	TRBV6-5	CASRMDRNNEKLFF	TGTGCCAGCAGAATGGACAGGAATAATGAAAAACTGTTTTTT
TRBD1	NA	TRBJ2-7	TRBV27	CASSRSLRDRDYEQYF	TGTGCCAGCAGCCGCTCACTCCGGGACAGAGATTACGAGCAGTACTTC
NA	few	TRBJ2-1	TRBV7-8	CASSPGGSYNEQFF	TGTGCCAGCAGCCCCGGTGGCTCCTACAATGAGCAGTTCTTC
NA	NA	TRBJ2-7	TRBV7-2	CASSSTGGSSYEQYF	TGTGCCAGCAGCTCTACAGGTGGATCCTCCTACGAGCAGTACTTC
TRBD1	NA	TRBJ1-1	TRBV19	CASSIVTGERTEAFF	TGTGCCAGTAGTATAGTCACAGGGGAGAGGACTGAAGCTTTCTTT
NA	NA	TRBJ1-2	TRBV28	CASSWDTSYTF	TGTGCCAGCAGTTGGGACACCAGCTACACCTTC